The clone carrying this T cell receptor (beta chain) was found many times. As yet, its antigen is unknown. This sample's TCRbeta library carried unique molecular identifier barcodes. TCRdb independently ran MiXCR on the PCR reads; one entry per CDR3 protein. The table shows under 300,000 distinct CDR3 sequences, with 11% occurring only once. V shed 6 bases and J 3 bases; nucleotides not matched to a gene: 6. Germline V gives CDR1 SQVTM, CDR2 ANQGSEA. The CDR3 sequence is 13 residues long. This sample was included in a study of T-cell reconstitution after alpha-beta-depleted transplantation in children. Findings and caveats of the study: Newly generated T cells supplied most T-cell counts and diversity one year post-transplant. Recipient T cells and thymic progenitors that survived were the source of the high TCRbeta diversity seen at day 60 in some patients.

The sample in question was peripheral blood, obtained 180 days after TCRalphabeta/CD19-depleted stem cell transplant. The source of this sequence is a male patient aged 2 to 9 who had a stem cell transplant for chronic granulomatous disease, so the T cells may come from the graft donor. The chain combines TRBV29-1 with TRBJ2-7, with 9 bases identical to TRBD1. CDR3 in amino acids: CSVLGTGLYEQYF. In nucleotides, the CDR3 is TGCAGCGTACTCGGGACAGGGCTCTACGAGCAGTACTTC.